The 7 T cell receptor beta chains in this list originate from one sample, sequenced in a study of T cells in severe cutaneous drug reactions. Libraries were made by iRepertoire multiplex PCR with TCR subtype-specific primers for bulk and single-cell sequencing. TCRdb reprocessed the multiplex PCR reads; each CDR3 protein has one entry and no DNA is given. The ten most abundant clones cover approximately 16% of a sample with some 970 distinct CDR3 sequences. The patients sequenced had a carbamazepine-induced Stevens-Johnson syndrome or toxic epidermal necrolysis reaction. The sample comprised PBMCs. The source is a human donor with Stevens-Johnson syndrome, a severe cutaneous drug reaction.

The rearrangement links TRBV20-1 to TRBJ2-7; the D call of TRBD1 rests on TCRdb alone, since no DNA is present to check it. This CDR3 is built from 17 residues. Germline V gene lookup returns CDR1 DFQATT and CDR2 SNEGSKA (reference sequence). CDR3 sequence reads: CSANPGQGTPWRYEQYF.

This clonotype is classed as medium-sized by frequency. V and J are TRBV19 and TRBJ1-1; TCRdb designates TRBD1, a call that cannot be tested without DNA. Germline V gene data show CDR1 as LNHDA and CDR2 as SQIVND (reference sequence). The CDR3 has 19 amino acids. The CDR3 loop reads CASSIGSGFLRGMNTEAFF.

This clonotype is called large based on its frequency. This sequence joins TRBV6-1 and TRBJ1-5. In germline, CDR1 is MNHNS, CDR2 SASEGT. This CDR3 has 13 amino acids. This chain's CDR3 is CASSQYSNQPQHF.

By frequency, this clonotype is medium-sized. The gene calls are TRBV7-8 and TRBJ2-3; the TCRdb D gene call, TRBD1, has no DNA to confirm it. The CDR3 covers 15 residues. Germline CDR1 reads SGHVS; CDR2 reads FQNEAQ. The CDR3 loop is CASSFRDPLSDTQYF.

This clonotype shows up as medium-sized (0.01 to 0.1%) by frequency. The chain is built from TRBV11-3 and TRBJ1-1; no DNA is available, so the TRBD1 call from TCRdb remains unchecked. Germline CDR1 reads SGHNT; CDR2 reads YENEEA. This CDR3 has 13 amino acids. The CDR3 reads CASSLVGGAEAFF.

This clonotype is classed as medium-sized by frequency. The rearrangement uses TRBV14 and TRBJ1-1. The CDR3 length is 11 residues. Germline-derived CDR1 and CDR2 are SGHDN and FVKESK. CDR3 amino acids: CASSKNTEAFF. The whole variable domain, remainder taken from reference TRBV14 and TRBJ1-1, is EAGVTQFPSHSVIEKGQTVTLRCDPISGHDNLYWYRRVMGKEIKFLLHFVKESKQDESGMPNNRFLAERTGGTYSTLKVQPAELEDSGVYFCASSKNTEAFFGQGTRLTVV.

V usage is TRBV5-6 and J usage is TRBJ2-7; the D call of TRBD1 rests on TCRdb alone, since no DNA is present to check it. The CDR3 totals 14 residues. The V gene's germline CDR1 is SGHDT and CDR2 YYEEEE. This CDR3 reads CASSLSDTAYEQYF.